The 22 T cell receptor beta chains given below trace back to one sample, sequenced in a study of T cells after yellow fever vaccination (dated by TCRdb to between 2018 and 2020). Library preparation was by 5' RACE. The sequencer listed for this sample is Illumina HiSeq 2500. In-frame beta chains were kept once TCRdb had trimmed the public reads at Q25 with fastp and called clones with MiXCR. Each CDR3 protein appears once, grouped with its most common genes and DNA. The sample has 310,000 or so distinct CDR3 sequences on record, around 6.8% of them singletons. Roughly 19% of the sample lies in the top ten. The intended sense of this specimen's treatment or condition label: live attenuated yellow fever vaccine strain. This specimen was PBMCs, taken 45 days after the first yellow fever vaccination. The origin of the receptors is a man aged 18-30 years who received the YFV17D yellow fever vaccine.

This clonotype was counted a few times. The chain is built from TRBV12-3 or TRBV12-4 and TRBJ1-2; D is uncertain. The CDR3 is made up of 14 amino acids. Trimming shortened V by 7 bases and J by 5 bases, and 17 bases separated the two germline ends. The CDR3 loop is CASTPRGPLYGYTF. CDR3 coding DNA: TGTGCCAGCACCCCGAGAGGCCCACTTTATGGCTACACCTTC.

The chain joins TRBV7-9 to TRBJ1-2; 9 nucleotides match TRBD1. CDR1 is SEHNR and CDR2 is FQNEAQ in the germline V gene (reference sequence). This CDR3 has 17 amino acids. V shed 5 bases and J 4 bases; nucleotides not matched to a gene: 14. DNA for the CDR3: TGTGCCAGCAGCGCTAGCTTCGGTACAGGGGGCAGCTATGGCTACACCTTC. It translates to CASSASFGTGGSYGYTF.

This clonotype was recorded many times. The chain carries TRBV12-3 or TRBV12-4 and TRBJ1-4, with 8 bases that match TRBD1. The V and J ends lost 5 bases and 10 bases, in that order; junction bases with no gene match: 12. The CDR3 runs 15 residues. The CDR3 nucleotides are TGTGCCAGCAGTCCACCTGACAGGGGAGGCGTAAAACTGTTTTTT. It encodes CASSPPDRGGVKLFF.

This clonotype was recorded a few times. The CDR3 DNA sequence: TGTGCCAGCACCTTCGGCTCCAACTATGGCTACACCTTC. This sequence encodes CASTFGSNYGYTF. The chain couples TRBV12-3 or TRBV12-4 to TRBJ1-2; D gene ambiguous. V lost 7 bases and J 2 bases, leaving 11 bases between the germline ends. This CDR3 region has 13 residues.

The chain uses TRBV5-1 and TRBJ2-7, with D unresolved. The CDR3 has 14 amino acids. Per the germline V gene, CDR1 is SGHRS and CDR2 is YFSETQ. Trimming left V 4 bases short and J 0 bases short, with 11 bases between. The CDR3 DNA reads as TGCGCCAGCAGCCCCCTCTGGAGCTCCTACGAGCAGTACTTC. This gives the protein CASSPLWSSYEQYF. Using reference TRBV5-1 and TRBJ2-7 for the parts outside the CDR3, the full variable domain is KAGVTQTPRYLIKTRGQQVTLSCSPISGHRSVSWYQQTPGQGLQFLFEYFSETQRNKGNFPGRFSGRQFSNSRSEMNVSTLELGDSALYLCASSPLWSSYEQYFGPGTRLTVT.

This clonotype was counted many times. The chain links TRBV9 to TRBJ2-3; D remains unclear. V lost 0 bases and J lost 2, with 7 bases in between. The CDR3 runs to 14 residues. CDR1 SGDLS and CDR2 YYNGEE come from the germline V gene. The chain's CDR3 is CASSVVAVTDTQYF. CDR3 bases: TGTGCCAGCAGCGTAGTGGCAGTCACAGATACGCAGTATTTT.

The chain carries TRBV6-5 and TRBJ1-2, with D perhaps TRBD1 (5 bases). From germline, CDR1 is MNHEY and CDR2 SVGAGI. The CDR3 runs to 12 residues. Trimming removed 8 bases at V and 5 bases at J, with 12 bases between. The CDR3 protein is CASLGGSYGYTF. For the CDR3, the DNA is TGTGCCAGCCTCGGGGGGTCGTATGGCTACACCTTC.

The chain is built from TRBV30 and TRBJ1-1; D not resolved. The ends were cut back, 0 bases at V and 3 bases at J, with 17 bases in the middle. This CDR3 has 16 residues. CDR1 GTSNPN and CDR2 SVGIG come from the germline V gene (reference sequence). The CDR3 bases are TGTGCCTGGAGTGTAATTAGGACGGCTTCTTACACTGAAGCTTTCTTT. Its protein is CAWSVIRTASYTEAFF.

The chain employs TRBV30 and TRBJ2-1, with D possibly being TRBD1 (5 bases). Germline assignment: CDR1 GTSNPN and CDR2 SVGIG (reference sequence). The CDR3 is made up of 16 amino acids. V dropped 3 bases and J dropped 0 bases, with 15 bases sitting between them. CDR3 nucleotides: TGTGCCTGGAGGAAGCTCGCCACAGGCTCCTACAATGAGCAGTTCTTC. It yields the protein CAWRKLATGSYNEQFF.

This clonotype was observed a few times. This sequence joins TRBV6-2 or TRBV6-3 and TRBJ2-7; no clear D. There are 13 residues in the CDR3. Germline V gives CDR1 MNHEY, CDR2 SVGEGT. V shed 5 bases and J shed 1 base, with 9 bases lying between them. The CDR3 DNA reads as TGTGCCAGCAGTCGCCGCGGATCCTACGAGCAGTACGTC. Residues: CASSRRGSYEQYV.

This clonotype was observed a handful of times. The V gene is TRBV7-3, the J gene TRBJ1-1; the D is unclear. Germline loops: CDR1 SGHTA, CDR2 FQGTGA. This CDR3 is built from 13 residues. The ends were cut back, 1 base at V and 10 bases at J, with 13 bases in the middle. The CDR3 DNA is TGTGCCAGCAGCTTAAGCTCACGGGGAGGAGCTTTCTTT. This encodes CASSLSSRGGAFF.

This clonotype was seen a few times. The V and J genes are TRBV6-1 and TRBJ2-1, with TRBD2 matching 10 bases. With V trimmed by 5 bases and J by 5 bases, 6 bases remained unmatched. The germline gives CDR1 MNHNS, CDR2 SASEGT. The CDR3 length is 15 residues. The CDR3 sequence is CASSPAGGKNNEQFF. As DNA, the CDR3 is TGTGCCAGCAGTCCAGCGGGGGGGAAAAACAATGAGCAGTTCTTC.

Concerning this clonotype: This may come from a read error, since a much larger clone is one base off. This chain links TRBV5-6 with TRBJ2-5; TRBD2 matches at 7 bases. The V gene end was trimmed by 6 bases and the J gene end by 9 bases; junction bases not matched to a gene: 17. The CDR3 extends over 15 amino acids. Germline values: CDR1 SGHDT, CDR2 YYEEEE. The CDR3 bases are TGTGCCAGCACCGATGCCCGGGACTACGTGGAGTCCCAGTACTTC. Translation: CASTDARDYVESQYF. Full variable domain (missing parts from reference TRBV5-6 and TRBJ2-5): DAGVTQSPTHLIKTRGQQVTLRCSPKSGHDTVSWYQQALGQGPQFIFQYYEEEERQRGNFPDRFSGHQFPNYSSELNVNALLLGDSALYLCASTDARDYVESQYFGPGTRLLVL.

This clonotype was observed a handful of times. For the CDR3, the DNA is TGTGCCACCCTCTCCTACAATGAGCAGTTCTTC. Translating gives CATLSYNEQFF. The chain joins TRBV12-3 or TRBV12-4 to TRBJ2-1; D gene ambiguous. The CDR3 has 11 residues. V was clipped by 10 bases and J by 0 bases, with 4 bases between them.

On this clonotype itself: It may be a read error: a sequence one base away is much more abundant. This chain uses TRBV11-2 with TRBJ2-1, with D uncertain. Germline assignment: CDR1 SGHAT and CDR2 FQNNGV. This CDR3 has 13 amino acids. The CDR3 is CASSFGVYNEPFF. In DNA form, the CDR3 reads TGTGCCAGCAGCTTTGGGGTCTACAATGAGCCGTTCTTC.

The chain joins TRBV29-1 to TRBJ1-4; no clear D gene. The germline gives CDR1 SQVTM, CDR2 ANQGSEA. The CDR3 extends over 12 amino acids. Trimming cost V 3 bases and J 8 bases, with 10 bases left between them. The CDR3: CSVDPDGEKLFF. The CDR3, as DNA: TGCAGCGTTGATCCGGACGGGGAAAAACTGTTTTTT. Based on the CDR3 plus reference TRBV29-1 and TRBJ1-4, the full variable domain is SAVISQKPSRDICQRGTSLTIQCQVDSQVTMMFWYRQQPGQSLTLIATANQGSEATYESGFVIDKFPISRPNLTFSTLTVSNMSPEDSSIYLCSVDPDGEKLFFGSGTQLSVL.

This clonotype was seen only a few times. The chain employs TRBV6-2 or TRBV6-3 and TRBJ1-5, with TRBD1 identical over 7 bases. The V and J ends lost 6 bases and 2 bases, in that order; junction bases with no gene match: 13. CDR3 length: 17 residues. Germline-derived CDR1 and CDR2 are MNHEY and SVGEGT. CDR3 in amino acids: CASRVRVDRLGNQPQHF. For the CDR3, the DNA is TGTGCCAGCAGGGTGCGTGTGGACAGGTTGGGCAATCAGCCCCAGCATTTT.

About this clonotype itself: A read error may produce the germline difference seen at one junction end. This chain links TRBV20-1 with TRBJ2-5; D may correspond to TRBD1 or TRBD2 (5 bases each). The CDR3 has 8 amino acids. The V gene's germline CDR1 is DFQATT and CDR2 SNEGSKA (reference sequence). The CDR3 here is CSPKVGDF. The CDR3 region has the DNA TGCAGTCCTAAAGTGGGGGACTTC.

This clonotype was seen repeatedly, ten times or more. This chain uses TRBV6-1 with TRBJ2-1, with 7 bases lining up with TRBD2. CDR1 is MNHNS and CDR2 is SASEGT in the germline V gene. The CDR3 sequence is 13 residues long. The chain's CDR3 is CASGVSSYNEQFF. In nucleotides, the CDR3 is TGTGCGAGCGGGGTTAGCTCCTACAATGAGCAGTTCTTC.

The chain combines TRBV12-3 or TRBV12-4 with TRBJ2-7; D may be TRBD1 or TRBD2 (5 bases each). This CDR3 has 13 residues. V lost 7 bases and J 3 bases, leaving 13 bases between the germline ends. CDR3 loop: CASKMGRFYEQYF. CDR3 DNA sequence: TGTGCCAGCAAAATGGGACGGTTCTACGAGCAGTACTTC.

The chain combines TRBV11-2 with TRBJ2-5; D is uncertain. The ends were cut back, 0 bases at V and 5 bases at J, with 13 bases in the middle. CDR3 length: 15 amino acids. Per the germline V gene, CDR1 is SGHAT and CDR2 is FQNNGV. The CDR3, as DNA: TGTGCCAGCAGCTTAGAGGCTGGGGTGGGGGAGACCCAGTACTTC. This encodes CASSLEAGVGETQYF.

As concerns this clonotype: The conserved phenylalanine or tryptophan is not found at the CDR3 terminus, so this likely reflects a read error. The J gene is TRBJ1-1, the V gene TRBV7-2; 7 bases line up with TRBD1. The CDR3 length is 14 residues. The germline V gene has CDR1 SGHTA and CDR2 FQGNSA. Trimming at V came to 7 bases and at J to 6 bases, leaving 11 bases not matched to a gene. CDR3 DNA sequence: TGTGCCAGCAACGACGACAGGGCGCGGGCTGAAGCTTTCTTA. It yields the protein CASNDDRARAEAFL.